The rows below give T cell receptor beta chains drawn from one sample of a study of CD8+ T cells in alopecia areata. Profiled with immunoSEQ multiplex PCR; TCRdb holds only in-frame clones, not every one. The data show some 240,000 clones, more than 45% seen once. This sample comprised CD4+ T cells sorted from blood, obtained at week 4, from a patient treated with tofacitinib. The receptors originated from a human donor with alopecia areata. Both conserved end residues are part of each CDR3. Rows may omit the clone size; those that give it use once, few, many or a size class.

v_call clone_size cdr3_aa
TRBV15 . CATSRGGTAYGYTF
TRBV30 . CAWTLGQASGANVLTF
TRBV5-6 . CASSSDTYGYTF
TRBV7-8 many CASRDRSTDTQYF
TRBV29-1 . CSVDQGDYGYTF
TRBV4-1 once CASSQAINSPLHF
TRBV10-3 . CAGSDTLRGGYTF
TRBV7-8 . CASTSGDRGSQTQYF
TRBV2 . CASSISPGSFDSPLHF
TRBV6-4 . CASSETSGGINIQYF
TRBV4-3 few CASSQERRGYNQPQHF
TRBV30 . CAWMTLEGTYGYTF
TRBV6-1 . CASRQYRGSYYEQYF
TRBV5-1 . CASSLIRGDSPLHF
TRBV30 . CAWSGGRDQPQHF
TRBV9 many CASSARVGGTINF
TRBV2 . CASKLHGLAGGPLF
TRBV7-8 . CASSLGLAGPTDTQYF
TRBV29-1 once CSVAGTIGYNEQFF
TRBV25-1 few CASSDIATGYEQYF
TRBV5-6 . CASSLRLSSYNEQFF
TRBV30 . CAWSVQLAGEQFF
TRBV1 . CTSSHDPTSGGDVREQFF
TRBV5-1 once CASSVDPLAQDGYTF
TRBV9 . CASSETGNTEAFF
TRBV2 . CASSESGQAILNTEAFF
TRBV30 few CAWSLRAGRTDTQYF
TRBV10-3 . CAISAGDNGGYTF
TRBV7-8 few CASNKRSGNEQFF
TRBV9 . CASSLTGTPTEKLFF
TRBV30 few CACSTSEAFF
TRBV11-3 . CASSLDLRGLSEQYF
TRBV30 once CAWILDSLNTEAFF
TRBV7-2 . CASSALGQGMETQYF
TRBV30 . CAWSPEKLGQVAYEQYF
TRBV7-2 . CASSPGGQGNQPQHF
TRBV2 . CASTARGTQETQYF
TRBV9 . CASSPGVGNQPQHF
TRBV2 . CASDRNSNEKLFF
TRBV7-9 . CASSPASYNEQFF
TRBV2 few CASTPPGGTDTQYF
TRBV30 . CAWTRQVLNTEAFF
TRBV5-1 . CASLGQGSTEAFF
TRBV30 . CAWSAPRGLAGYNEQFF
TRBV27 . CASRETGRGYEQYF
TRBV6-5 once CASTTLQGAGTQYF
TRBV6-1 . CASRTSGGESGFF
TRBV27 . CASSLGTGGNQPQHF